This T cell receptor (beta chain) came from a study of beta chain features in type 1 diabetes. As for the study in general: Healthy donors and patients showed comparable age, gender and cell yields.

Isolated RNA was reverse transcribed in full, so expressed TCRB transcripts were sequenced. Clones were sequenced by immunoSEQ multiplex PCR, and TCRdb holds only the in-frame ones, with some missing. This table has around 150,000 clones, almost 65% appearing once. Of note for this clone: The antigen is undetermined.

Purity of each sorted population was above 98%. The CDR3 is 16 amino acids. Germline assignment: CDR1 MGHRA and CDR2 YSYEKL. Trimming took 0 bases from V and 3 from J; bases not matched to a gene: 4. Overall study results and limits: In comparison with healthy donors, patients had naive, central memory and Treg TCRB repertoires that appeared more similar. Moderate yet significant TCRB CDR3 shortening was seen in Type 1 diabetes patients in all four CD4+ subsets.

J is TRBJ2-3 and V is TRBV4-1, with 9 positions matching TRBD1. The sequenced sample was naive CD4+ T cells from blood. This sequence originates from a man aged 30 to 39 with type 1 diabetes. CDR3 bases: TGCGCCAGCAGCCAAGAAGGGGGACAGGGTACAGATACGCAGTATTTT. Translated: CASSQEGGQGTDTQYF.